Each of the 8 T cell receptor beta chains below was sequenced from the same sample in a study of blood T cells in healthy people across ages (dated by TCRdb to the mid-2010s). The receptor library was made with 5' RACE. Sequencing instrument: Illumina HiSeq 2500. A second roughly 6 to 12 cycle PCR used a sample-barcoded 5' primer and a J-beta primer mix. The public reads were run again by TCRdb, first through fastp at Q25 and then through MiXCR, and only productive beta chains were kept. Here each entry gathers all rows of one CDR3 protein and keeps the most common genes and DNA. The sample table shows roughly 1.6 million distinct CDR3 sequences, and about 31% are seen once. The ten top clones hold around 11% of the sample. Sequenced: blood. All receptors derive from a woman aged 25 to 45 in good health.

There are a few counts of this clonotype. The gene calls are TRBV20-1 and TRBJ1-2; D is unresolved. There are 12 residues in the CDR3. Germline V CDR1 and CDR2: DFQATT, SNEGSKA (reference sequence). With 3 bases removed from V and 6 bases from J, the gap between germline ends came to 11 bases. In DNA, the CDR3 is TGCAGTGCTAGGGGAGGGAAGGATGGCTACACCTTC. Translating it yields CSARGGKDGYTF.

This chain uses TRBV11-2 with TRBJ2-4, with TRBD1 identical over 7 bases. CDR1 and CDR2 (germline): SGHAT, FQNNGV. Losses at the gene ends were 6 bases for V and 13 bases for J; bases not matched to a gene: 15. This CDR3 comprises 14 residues. CDR3 protein: CASSSSTGTASQYF. The CDR3 region has the DNA TGTGCCAGCAGTTCAAGCACCGGGACAGCCTCGCAGTACTTC. The full variable domain, completed using reference TRBV11-2 and TRBJ2-4, is EAGVAQSPRYKIIEKRQSVAFWCNPISGHATLYWYQQILGQGPKLLIQFQNNGVVDDSQLPKDRFSAERLKGVDSTLKIQPAKLEDSAVYLCASSSSTGTASQYFGAGTRLSVL.

This clonotype turned up a few times. The chain combines TRBV10-3 with TRBJ2-3, with TRBD2 matching 13 bases. The CDR3 loop spans 17 amino acids. The V gene's germline CDR1 is ENHRY and CDR2 SYGVKD. V was pared by 0 bases and J by 4 bases, with 4 bases of the junction left unmatched. The CDR3 loop reads CAISESQGLAGSDTQYF. CDR3 in DNA: TGTGCCATCAGTGAGTCCCAGGGACTAGCGGGGTCAGATACGCAGTATTTT.

The table lists this clonotype with a few counts. CDR3 nucleotide sequence: TGTGCCAGCAGCGTATCAGTAGGGAGGGAGCAGTTCTTC. Residues: CASSVSVGREQFF. The chain links TRBV9 to TRBJ2-1, with D perhaps TRBD2 (6 bases). The CDR3 spans 13 residues. CDR1 SGDLS and CDR2 YYNGEE come from the germline V gene. Trimming pared 1 base from V and 10 bases from J, leaving 12 bases between.

The chain joins TRBV6-2 or TRBV6-3 to TRBJ1-5; the D gene is possibly TRBD1 (6 bases). CDR1 and CDR2 (germline): MNHEY, SVGEGT. Trimming took off 5 bases at V and 5 bases at J, with 16 bases between the two ends. The CDR3 has 15 residues. DNA of the CDR3: TGTGCCAGCAGTGTGCAGACAGGATCCCATCAGCCCCAGCATTTT. Translated, it gives CASSVQTGSHQPQHF.

This clonotype was picked up a small number of times. The chain carries TRBV9 and TRBJ2-1; 8 bases are shared with TRBD2. The trim removed 0 bases at V and 5 bases at J, leaving 4 bases unmatched. The germline CDR1 and CDR2 sequences are SGDLS and YYNGEE. The CDR3 is 15 amino acids. The CDR3 reads CASSVGGRQHNEQFF. The DNA of the CDR3 is TGTGCCAGCAGCGTAGGCGGGAGGCAACACAATGAGCAGTTCTTC.

The rearrangement uses TRBV7-6 and TRBJ2-7, with a possible D match to TRBD1 (6 bases). Trimming removed 1 base from V and 7 bases from J, with 20 bases in between. CDR3 length equals 16 residues. Looked up from germline, CDR1 is SGHVS and CDR2 is FNYEAQ. The CDR3 DNA reads TGTGCCAGCAGCTTAGGAGGGCAGGGGCCCCTGGGGGAGCAGTACTTC. Its translation is CASSLGGQGPLGEQYF. Filled out from reference TRBV7-6 and TRBJ2-7, the complete variable domain reads GAGVSQSPRYKVTKRGQDVALRCDPISGHVSLYWYRQALGQGPEFLTYFNYEAQQDKSGLPNDRFSAERPEGSISTLTIQRTEQRDSAMYRCASSLGGQGPLGEQYFGPGTRLTVT.

The table lists this clonotype with a few counts. J is TRBJ1-1 and V is TRBV18; possible D gene TRBD1, 5 bases. V was shortened by 6 bases and J by 6 bases, with 14 bases between the two germline ends. The CDR3 contains 13 residues. The germline gives CDR1 KGHSH, CDR2 LQKENI. The CDR3 DNA is TGTGCCAGCTCGGCCGGGACGGAAGCTGAAGCTTTCTTT. Its translation is CASSAGTEAEAFF.